Listed below are T cell receptor beta chains from one sample, sequenced in a study of PD-L1 blockade in urothelial cancer. Repertoires were generated with immunoSEQ multiplex PCR, while TCRdb's copy carries only in-frame clones and drops some. The profile shows around 100,000 clones, over 75% of them singletons. The material sequenced was PBMCs, taken around atezolizumab (anti-PD-L1) treatment. These receptors came from a man between 50 and 59 years old with urothelial cancer. CDR3s include the opening cysteine and the closing phenylalanine or tryptophan. D genes are given only for firm matches. Clone size is stated in some rows and not others, as once, few, many or a class when expanded.

clone size,D gene,J gene,V gene,CDR3 length,CDR3 DNA,CDR3 protein
.,TRBD1,TRBJ1-1,TRBV6-5,14,TGTGCCAGCAGTTACACCCATACAGGGGGCGAAGCTTTCTTT,CASSYTHTGGEAFF
.,.,TRBJ2-7,TRBV23-1,15,TGCGCCAGCAGTCAATTGGGGGACACCGAACCGGGTAGGTACTTC,CASSQLGDTEPGRYF
once,.,TRBJ2-7,TRBV28,15,TGTGCCAGCAGCCGTCTCCCGGGGGGCCCCTACGAGCAGTACTTC,CASSRLPGGPYEQYF
.,TRBD2,TRBJ2-1,TRBV6-1,15,TGTGCCAGCAGGGGGACTAGCGGGACTCCCAATGAGCAGTTCTTC,CASRGTSGTPNEQFF
once,TRBD1,TRBJ2-7,TRBV5-1,17,TGCGCCAGCAGCTTGGTACCCAGTGGGACAGGTGCCTACGAGCAGTACTTC,CASSLVPSGTGAYEQYF
.,.,TRBJ1-2,TRBV19,14,TGTGCCAGTAGTAAAAGACAGCTTAACTATGGCTACACCTTC,CASSKRQLNYGYTF
.,TRBD2,TRBJ2-1,TRBV19,15,TGTGCCAGTAGTTTGACTAGCGGACCTTCCAATGAGCAGTTCTTC,CASSLTSGPSNEQFF
.,TRBD2,TRBJ2-1,TRBV7-2,16,TGTGCCAGCAGCCCTGCAATAGCGGGGGCGCACAATGAGCAGTTCTTC,CASSPAIAGAHNEQFF
.,TRBD1,TRBJ1-6,TRBV10-3,14,TGTGCCATCACCCGGGGACAGACTAATTCACCCCTCCACTTT,CAITRGQTNSPLHF
once,.,TRBJ2-7,TRBV6-5,14,TGTGCCAGCAGGCTGACTAGAAGCTTAAGCGAGCAGTACTTC,CASRLTRSLSEQYF
.,TRBD2,TRBJ2-4,TRBV7-8,12,TGTGCCAGCAGCTTAGTCCTAGCGGAGAAATACTTC,CASSLVLAEKYF
.,TRBD1,TRBJ1-1,TRBV7-9,15,TGTGCCAGCAGCCCCCGACAGGGCCCGAACACTGAAGCTTTCTTT,CASSPRQGPNTEAFF
few,.,TRBJ1-1,TRBV30,13,TGTGCCTGGAGTGTGGGCATGAACACTGAAGCTTTCTTT,CAWSVGMNTEAFF
.,.,TRBJ2-2,TRBV29-1,13,TGCAGCGTGGGGAGAGCTACCACCGGGGAGCTGTTTTTT,CSVGRATTGELFF
.,.,TRBJ2-2,TRBV29-1,14,TGCAGCGTTGCAGGGGGAGGAGGTACCGGGGAGCTGTTTTTT,CSVAGGGGTGELFF
.,TRBD1,TRBJ2-7,TRBV28,14,TGTGCCAGCAGTTCCGGACAGGGACCCTACGAGCAGTACTTC,CASSSGQGPYEQYF
.,.,TRBJ1-2,TRBV30,11,TGTGCCTGGAGGGAGAGCCAGGGCTACACCTTC,CAWRESQGYTF